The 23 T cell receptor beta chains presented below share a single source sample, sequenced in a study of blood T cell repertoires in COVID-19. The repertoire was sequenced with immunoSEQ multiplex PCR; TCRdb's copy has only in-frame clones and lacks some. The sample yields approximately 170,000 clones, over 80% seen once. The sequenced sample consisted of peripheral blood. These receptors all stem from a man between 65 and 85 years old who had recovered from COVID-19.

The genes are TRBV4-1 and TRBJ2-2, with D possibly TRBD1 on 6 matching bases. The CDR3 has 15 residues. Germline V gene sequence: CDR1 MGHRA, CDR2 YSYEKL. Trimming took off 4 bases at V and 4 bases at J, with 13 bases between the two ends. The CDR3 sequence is CASSPQTGVTGELFF. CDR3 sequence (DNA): TGCGCCAGCAGCCCCCAGACAGGAGTCACCGGGGAGCTGTTTTTT.

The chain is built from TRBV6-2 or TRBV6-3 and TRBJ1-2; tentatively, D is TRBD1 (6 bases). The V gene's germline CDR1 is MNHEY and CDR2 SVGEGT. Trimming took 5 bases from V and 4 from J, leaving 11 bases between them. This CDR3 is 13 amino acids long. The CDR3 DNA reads TGTGCCAGCAGTCATCACAGGGTCTATGGCTACACCTTC. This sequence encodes CASSHHRVYGYTF.

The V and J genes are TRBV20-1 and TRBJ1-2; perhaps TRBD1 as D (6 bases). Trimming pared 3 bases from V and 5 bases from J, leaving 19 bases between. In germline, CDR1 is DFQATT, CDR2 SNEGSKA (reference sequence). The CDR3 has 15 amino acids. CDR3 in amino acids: CSASLGLPGTYGYTF. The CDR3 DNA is TGCAGTGCTAGTTTGGGCCTCCCCGGGACATATGGCTACACCTTC.

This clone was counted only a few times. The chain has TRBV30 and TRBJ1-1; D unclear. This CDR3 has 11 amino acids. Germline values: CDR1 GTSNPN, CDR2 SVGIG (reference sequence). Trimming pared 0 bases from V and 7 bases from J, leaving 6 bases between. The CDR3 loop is CAWSVFSEAFF. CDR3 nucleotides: TGTGCCTGGAGTGTTTTTAGTGAAGCTTTCTTT.

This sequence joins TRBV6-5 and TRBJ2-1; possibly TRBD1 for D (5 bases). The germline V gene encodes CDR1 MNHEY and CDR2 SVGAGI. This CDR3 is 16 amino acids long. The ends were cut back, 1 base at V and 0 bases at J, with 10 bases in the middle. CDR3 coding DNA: TGTGCCAGCAGTTACTTTCAGGGAAACTCCTACAATGAGCAGTTCTTC. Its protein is CASSYFQGNSYNEQFF.

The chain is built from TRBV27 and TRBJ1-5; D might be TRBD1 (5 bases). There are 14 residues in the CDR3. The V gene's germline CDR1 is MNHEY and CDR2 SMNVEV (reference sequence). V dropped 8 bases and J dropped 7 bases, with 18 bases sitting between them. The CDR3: CASSEAGFRQPQHF. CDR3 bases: TGTGCCAGCTCCGAGGCAGGGTTTAGGCAGCCCCAGCATTTT.

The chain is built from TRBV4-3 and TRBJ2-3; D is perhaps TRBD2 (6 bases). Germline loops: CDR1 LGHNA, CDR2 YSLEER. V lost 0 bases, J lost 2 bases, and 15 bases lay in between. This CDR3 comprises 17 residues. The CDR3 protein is CASSQDNSGGNTDTQYF. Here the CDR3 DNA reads TGCGCCAGCAGCCAAGATAATAGCGGCGGGAACACAGATACGCAGTATTTT.

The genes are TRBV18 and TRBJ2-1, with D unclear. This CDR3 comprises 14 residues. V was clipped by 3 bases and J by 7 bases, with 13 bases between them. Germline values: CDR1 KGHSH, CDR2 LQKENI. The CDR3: CASSPVMSENEQFF. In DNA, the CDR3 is TGTGCCAGCTCACCCGTCATGTCCGAGAATGAGCAGTTCTTC.

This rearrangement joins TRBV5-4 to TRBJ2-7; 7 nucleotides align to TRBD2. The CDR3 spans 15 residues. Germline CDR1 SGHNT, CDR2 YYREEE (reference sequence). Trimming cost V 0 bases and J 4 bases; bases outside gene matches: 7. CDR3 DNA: TGTGCCAGCAGCTTGGGAGCTAGCGGCGAATACGAGCAGTACTTC. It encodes CASSLGASGEYEQYF.

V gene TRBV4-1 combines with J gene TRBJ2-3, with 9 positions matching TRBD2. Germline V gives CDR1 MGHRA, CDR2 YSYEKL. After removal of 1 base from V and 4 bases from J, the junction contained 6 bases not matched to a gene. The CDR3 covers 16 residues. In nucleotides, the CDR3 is TGCGCCAGCAGCCAAGTGGAGCGGGAGGATTCAGATACGCAGTATTTT. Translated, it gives CASSQVEREDSDTQYF.

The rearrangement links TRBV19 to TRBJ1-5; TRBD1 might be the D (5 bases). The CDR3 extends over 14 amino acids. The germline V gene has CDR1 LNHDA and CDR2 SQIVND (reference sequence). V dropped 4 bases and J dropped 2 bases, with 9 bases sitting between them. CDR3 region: CASSKGTGNQPQHF. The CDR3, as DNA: TGTGCCAGTAGTAAAGGGACTGGCAATCAGCCCCAGCATTTT.

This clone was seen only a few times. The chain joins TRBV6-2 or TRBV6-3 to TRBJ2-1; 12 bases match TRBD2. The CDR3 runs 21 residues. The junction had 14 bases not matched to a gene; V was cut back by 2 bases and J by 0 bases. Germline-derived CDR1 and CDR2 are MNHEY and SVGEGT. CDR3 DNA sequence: TGTGCCAGCAGTTACGAACGGGGGCTAGCGGGAGGGCCCGCCTCCTACAATGAGCAGTTCTTC. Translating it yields CASSYERGLAGGPASYNEQFF.

CDR3 bases: TGTGCCAGTAGTCCAGGACTAGCCGGTGGGACCCAGTACTTC. It codes for CASSPGLAGGTQYF. V is TRBV19 and J is TRBJ2-5; 8 nucleotides agree with TRBD2. The CDR3 consists of 14 residues. V was pared by 5 bases and J by 7 bases, with 9 bases of the junction left unmatched. CDR1 is LNHDA, CDR2 SQIVND, per germline (reference sequence).

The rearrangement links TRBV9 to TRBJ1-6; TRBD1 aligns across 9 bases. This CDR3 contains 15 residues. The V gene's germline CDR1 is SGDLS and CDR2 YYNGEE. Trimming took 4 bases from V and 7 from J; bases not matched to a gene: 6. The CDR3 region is CASSFSGTGNSPLHF. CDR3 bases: TGTGCCAGCAGCTTCTCCGGGACAGGGAATTCACCCCTCCACTTT.

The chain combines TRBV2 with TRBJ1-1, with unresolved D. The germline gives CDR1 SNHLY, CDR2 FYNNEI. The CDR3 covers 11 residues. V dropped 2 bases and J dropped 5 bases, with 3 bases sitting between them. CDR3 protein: CASSELTEAFF. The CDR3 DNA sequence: TGTGCCAGCAGTGAACTGACTGAAGCTTTCTTT.

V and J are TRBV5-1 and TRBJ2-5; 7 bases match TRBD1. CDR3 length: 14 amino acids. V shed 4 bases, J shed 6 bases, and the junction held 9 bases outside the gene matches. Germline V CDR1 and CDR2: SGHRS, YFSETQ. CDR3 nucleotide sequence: TGCGCCAGCAGCCAAGAACAGGGGTGGCAGACCCAGTACTTC. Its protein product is CASSQEQGWQTQYF.

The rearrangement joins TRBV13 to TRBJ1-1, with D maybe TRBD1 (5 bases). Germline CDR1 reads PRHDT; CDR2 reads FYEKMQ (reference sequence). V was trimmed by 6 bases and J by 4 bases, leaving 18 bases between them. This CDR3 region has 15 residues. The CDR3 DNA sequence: TGTGCCAGCAGATGGAGGGGTTCCGGAAGCACTGAAGCTTTCTTT. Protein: CASRWRGSGSTEAFF. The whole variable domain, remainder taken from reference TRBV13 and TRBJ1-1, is AAGVIQSPRHLIKEKRETATLKCYPIPRHDTVYWYQQGPGQDPQFLISFYEKMQSDKGSIPDRFSAQQFSDYHSELNMSSLELGDSALYFCASRWRGSGSTEAFFGQGTRLTVV.

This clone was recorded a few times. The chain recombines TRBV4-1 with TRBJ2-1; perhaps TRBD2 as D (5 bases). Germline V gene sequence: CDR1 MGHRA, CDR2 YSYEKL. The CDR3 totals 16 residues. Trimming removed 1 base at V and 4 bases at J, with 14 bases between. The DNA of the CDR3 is TGCGCCAGCAGCCAAGGGCCCCAGCGGAGTTACAATGAGCAGTTCTTC. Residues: CASSQGPQRSYNEQFF.

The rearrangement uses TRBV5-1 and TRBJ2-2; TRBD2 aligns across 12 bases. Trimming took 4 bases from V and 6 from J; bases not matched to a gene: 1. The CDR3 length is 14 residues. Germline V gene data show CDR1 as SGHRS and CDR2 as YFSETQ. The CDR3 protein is CASSLAGGPGELFF. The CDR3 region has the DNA TGCGCCAGCAGCCTAGCGGGAGGGCCCGGGGAGCTGTTTTTT.

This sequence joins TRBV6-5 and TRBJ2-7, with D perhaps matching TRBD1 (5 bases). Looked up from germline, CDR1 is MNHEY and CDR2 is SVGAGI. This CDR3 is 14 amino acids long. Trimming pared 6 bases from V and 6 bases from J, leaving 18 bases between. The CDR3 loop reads CASRRDSLSLEQYF. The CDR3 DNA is TGTGCCAGCAGACGCGACAGCCTCAGTCTCGAGCAGTACTTC.

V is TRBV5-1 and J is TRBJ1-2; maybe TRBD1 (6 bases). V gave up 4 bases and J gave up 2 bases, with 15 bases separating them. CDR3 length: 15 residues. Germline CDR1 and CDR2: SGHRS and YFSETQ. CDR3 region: CASSTGQSTNYGYTF. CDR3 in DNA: TGCGCCAGCAGCACTGGACAGAGTACAAACTATGGCTACACCTTC. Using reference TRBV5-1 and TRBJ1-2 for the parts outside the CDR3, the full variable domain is KAGVTQTPRYLIKTRGQQVTLSCSPISGHRSVSWYQQTPGQGLQFLFEYFSETQRNKGNFPGRFSGRQFSNSRSEMNVSTLELGDSALYLCASSTGQSTNYGYTFGSGTRLTVV.

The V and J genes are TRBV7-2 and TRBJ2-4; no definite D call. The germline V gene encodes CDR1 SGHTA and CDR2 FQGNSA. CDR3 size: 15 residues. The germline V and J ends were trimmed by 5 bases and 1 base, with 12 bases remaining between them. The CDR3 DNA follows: TGTGCCAGCAGCCAGACTGTAACGGCCAAAAACATTCAGTACTTC. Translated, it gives CASSQTVTAKNIQYF.

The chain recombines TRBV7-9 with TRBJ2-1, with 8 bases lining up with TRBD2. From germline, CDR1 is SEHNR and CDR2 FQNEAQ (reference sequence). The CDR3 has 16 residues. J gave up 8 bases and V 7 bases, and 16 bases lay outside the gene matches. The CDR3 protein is CASTLRGSGMYDEQFF. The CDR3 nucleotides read TGTGCCAGCACCCTCCGTGGTAGCGGGATGTATGATGAGCAGTTCTTC.